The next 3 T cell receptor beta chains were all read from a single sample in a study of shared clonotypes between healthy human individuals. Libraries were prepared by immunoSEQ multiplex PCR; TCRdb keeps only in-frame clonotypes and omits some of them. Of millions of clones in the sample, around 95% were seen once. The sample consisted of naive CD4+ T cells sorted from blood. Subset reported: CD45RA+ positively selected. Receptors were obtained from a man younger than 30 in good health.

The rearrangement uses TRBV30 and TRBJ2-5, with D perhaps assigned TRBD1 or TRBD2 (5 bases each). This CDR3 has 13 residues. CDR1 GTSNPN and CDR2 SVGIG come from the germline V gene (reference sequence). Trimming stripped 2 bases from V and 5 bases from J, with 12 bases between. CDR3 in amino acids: CAWSRGGTETQYF. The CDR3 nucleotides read TGTGCCTGGAGTAGAGGTGGGACGGAGACCCAGTACTTC.

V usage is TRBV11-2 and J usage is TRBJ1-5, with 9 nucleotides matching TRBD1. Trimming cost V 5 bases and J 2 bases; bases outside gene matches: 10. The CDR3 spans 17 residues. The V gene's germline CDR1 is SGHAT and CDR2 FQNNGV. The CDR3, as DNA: TGTGCCAGCAGCGTGAACCGGGACAGGGTTGGCAATCAGCCCCAGCATTTT. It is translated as CASSVNRDRVGNQPQHF.

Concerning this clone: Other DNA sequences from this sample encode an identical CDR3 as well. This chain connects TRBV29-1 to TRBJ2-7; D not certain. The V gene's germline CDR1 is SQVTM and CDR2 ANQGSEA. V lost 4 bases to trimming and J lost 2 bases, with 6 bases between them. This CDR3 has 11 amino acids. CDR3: CSVADTYEQYF. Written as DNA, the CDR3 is TGCAGCGTTGCGGATACCTACGAGCAGTACTTC.